This T cell receptor beta chain was obtained from a study of blood T cell repertoires in COVID-19. With 5 bases removed from V and 8 bases from J, the gap between germline ends came to 12 bases. Per the germline V gene, CDR1 is SEHNR and CDR2 is FQNEAQ (reference sequence). The CDR3 sequence is 12 residues long. Per the original data handling: Nucleated cell counts were estimated from reference gene primer amplification. Produced via immunoSEQ multiplex PCR; TCRdb's table is partial and in-frame only. V, J and clone size derive from that table, while D and trimming were established from the DNA sequence. The sample shows more than 200,000 clones, roughly 87% of them seen only once. The sample holds one count of this clone.

Sequenced sample: peripheral blood. The TCR sequence derives from a man aged 18-30 years with active or convalescent COVID-19. V is TRBV7-9 and J is TRBJ1-2; tentatively, D is TRBD1 (5 bases). As DNA, the CDR3 is TGTGCCAGCAGCGGCAGGGTACGGGGCTACACCTTC. As protein: CASSGRVRGYTF.